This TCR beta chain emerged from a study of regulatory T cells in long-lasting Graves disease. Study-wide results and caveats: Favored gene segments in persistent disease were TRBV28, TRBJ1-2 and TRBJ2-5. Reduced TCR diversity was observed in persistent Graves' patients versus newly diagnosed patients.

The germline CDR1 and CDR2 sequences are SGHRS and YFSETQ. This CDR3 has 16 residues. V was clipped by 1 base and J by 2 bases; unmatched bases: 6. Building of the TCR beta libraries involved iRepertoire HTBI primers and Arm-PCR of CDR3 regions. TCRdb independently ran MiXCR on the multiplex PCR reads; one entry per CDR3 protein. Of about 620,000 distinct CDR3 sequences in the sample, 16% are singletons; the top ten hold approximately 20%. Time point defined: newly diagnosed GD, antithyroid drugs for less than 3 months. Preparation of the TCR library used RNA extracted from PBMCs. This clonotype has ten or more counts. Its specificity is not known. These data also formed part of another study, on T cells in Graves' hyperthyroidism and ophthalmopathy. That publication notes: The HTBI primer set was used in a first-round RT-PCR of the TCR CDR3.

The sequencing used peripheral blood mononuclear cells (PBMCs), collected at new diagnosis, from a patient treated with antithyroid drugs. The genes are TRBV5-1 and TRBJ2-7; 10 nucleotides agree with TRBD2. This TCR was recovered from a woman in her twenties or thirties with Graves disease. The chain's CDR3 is CASSLSSGSGAYEQYF. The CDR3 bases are TGCGCCAGCAGCTTGTCTAGCGGGAGTGGGGCCTACGAGCAGTACTTC.